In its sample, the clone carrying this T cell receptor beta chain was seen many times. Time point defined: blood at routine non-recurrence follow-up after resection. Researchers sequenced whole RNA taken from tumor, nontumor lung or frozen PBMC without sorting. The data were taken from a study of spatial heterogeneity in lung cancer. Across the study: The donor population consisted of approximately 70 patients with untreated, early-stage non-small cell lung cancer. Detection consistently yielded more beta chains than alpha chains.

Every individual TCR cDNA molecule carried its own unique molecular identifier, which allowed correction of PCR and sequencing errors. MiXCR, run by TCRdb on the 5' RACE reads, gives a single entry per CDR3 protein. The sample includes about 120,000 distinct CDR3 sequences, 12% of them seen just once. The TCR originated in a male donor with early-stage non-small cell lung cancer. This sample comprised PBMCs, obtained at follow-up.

CDR3 in amino acids: CSVEHSYGYTF. CDR3 nucleotide sequence: TGCAGCGTTGAGCACAGCTATGGCTACACCTTC. This rearrangement joins TRBV29-1 to TRBJ1-2; D gene uncertain. Germline V gene sequence: CDR1 SQVTM, CDR2 ANQGSEA. Trimming pared 3 bases from V and 4 bases from J, leaving 6 bases between. The CDR3 length is 11 residues.